This T cell receptor (beta chain) was retrieved from a study of blood T cell repertoires in COVID-19. Per the original data handling: Cell counts per sample came from amplifying reference gene primers. Sequencing was performed with immunoSEQ multiplex PCR; in TCRdb, only in-frame clones are kept and a portion is missing. From that table come the V and J calls and clone size; the DNA was used to work out D and trimming. The sample yields about 220,000 clones, roughly 85% seen once. CDR3 length: 15 residues. With 1 base removed from V and 0 bases from J, the gap between germline ends came to 9 bases. From germline, CDR1 is MNHNS and CDR2 SASEGT.

The chain has TRBV6-1 and TRBJ1-2; D is undetermined. The TCR was taken from a woman older than 75 with acute or convalescent COVID-19. The source material was peripheral blood. This chain's CDR3 is CASSEGVGANYGYTF. The CDR3, as DNA: TGTGCCAGCAGTGAAGGGGTTGGAGCTAACTATGGCTACACCTTC.